The 7 T cell receptor beta chains below all came from one sample that was sequenced in a study of T cell repertoires in cytomegalovirus infection. Their antigens are not known. TCRdb reprocessed the reads via MiXCR and lists one record per CDR3 protein. The sample has about 770,000 distinct CDR3 sequences, 25% to 30% seen once. The starting material was cultured CD8+ T cells from PBMCs, obtained from culture after CMV antigen stimulation. Receptors originate from a human donor in good health (CMV status not recorded). Some clones in this sample may be carry-over from other donors' samples.

A few counts support this clonotype. This chain connects TRBV5-8 to TRBJ1-2; maybe TRBD1 (5 bases). Trimming left V 3 bases short and J 0 bases short, with 12 bases between. The CDR3 spans 15 residues. CDR1 SGHTS and CDR2 YDEGEE come from the germline V gene. CDR3 DNA sequence: TGTGCCAGCAGCTGGGGGGAGGCAGCTAACTATGGCTACACCTTC. Its translation: CASSWGEAANYGYTF.

As concerns this clonotype: A much larger clone lies one base from this, so it may be a read error. The J gene is TRBJ1-1, the V gene TRBV5-8; the D is unclear. Per germline, CDR1 SGHTS and CDR2 YDEGEE. The CDR3 spans 13 residues. CDR3 amino acids: CTSSPRVNTEAFF. The DNA of the CDR3 is TGTACCAGCAGCCCCCGGGTAAACACTGAAGCTTTCTTT.

The rearrangement links TRBV20-1 to TRBJ2-1; 11 positions match TRBD1. The CDR3 consists of 14 residues. Germline V lookup: CDR1 DFQATT, CDR2 SNEGSKA (reference sequence). J lost 7 bases, V lost 5 bases, and 7 bases had no gene match. In DNA form, the CDR3 reads TGCAGTGCTCGGGGACAGGGGGGATTGAATGAGCAGTTCTTC. This sequence encodes CSARGQGGLNEQFF.

This clonotype was counted ten times or more. The V and J genes are TRBV7-6 and TRBJ2-1; tentatively, D is TRBD2 (6 bases). The length of the CDR3 is 13 residues. V dropped 5 bases and J dropped 7 bases, with 12 bases sitting between them. The germline CDR1 and CDR2 sequences are SGHVS and FNYEAQ. Here the CDR3 reads CASSPPGANEQFF. The CDR3, as DNA: TGTGCCAGCAGCCCCCCGGGAGCTAATGAGCAGTTCTTC.

V gene TRBV7-6 combines with J gene TRBJ2-5, with TRBD2 identical over 7 bases. This CDR3 is built from 16 residues. V gave up 1 base and J gave up 2 bases; unmatched junction bases: 7. Germline V gene data show CDR1 as SGHVS and CDR2 as FNYEAQ. DNA for the CDR3: TGTGCCAGCAGCTTAGGATCGTCTAGCGGACAAGAGACCCAGTACTTC. It yields the protein CASSLGSSSGQETQYF.

This clonotype was observed a few times. This chain links TRBV2 with TRBJ1-5; D possibly corresponds to TRBD1 (6 bases). The CDR3 sequence is 15 residues long. The germline V gene has CDR1 SNHLY and CDR2 FYNNEI. Trimming cost V 2 bases and J 6 bases, with 14 bases left between them. For the CDR3, the DNA is TGTGCCAGCAGTGAATCATGGGGGGCTAGTCAGCCCCAGCATTTT. Its translation: CASSESWGASQPQHF.

This clonotype was seen more than once but under ten times. This may come from a read error, since a much larger clone is one base off. The CDR3 nucleotides read TGTGCCATCAGTGAGATGAACACTGAAGCTTTCTTT. Translation: CAISEMNTEAFF. V is TRBV10-3 and J is TRBJ1-1, with unresolved D. The germline V and J ends were trimmed by 2 bases and 0 bases, with 1 base remaining between them. This CDR3 contains 12 residues. Looked up from germline, CDR1 is ENHRY and CDR2 is SYGVKD.